The clone carrying this T cell receptor beta chain was picked up one time. The antigen is not known. The data stem from a study of cytomegalovirus exposure and HLA in healthy donors. This CDR3 has 11 residues. Germline CDR1 and CDR2: DFQATT and SNEGSKA (reference sequence). Trimming left V 3 bases short and J 14 bases short, with 16 bases between. Primers for the PCR totalled 60 Vbeta and 13 Jbeta. Method: immunoSEQ multiplex PCR; TCRdb's copy keeps in-frame clones and lacks some. This table holds 200,000 or so clones, about 88% found once. Findings of the study overall: V segments that were indistinguishable, TRBV6-2 and TRBV6-3 among them, were omitted from analysis.

What was sequenced was PBMCs. This clonotype was sampled from a girl less than two years old in good health and CMV-seronegative. The V call is TRBV20-1, the J call TRBJ1-1; D is possibly TRBD1 (6 bases). Here the CDR3 DNA reads TGCAGTGCTAGCTTGGGGGCGGGGGGCTTCTTT. This sequence encodes CSASLGAGGFF.